The following is a T cell receptor (beta chain) sequence with its context. Its antigen is still unknown. V lost 0 bases and J lost 6, with 3 bases in between. CDR1 and CDR2 from the germline V gene are MNHEY and SVGEGT. The CDR3 extends over 12 amino acids. Each CDR3 protein gets one entry after TCRdb re-called the reads with MiXCR. Of 450,000 to 650,000 distinct CDR3 sequences in the sample, over 35% were seen once. The data originate from a study of T cell repertoires in cytomegalovirus infection. Sample: cultured PBMCs, taken from culture after CMV antigen stimulation. The rearrangement uses TRBV6-2 or TRBV6-3 and TRBJ1-5; D unclear. This clonotype was sampled from a human donor in good health (CMV status not recorded). Some clones in this sample may be carry-over from other donors' samples. CDR3 nucleotides: TGTGCCAGCAGTTACTCTTCTCAGCCCCAGCATTTT. Protein: CASSYSSQPQHF.